This passage covers 29 T cell receptor beta chains from one sample sequenced in a study of CD8 T cells in ankylosing spondylitis. General study findings and limits: Apparently characteristic of ankylosing spondylitis blood was a TCR beta motif (roughly eight highly homologous variants).

Their specific antigens are unknown. Each CDR3 protein gets one entry after TCRdb re-called the 5' RACE reads with MiXCR. The table has approximately 540,000 distinct CDR3 sequences, approximately 11% seen once. Sequences were obtained from blood, either unsorted or a sorted T cell fraction (not recorded which). These receptors all stem from a male donor with ankylosing spondylitis.

The CDR3 loop is CASSLMTGGLETQYF. CDR3 bases: TGTGCCAGCAGCTTAATGACAGGGGGTCTGGAGACCCAGTACTTC. V and J are TRBV7-9 and TRBJ2-5; 9 positions match TRBD1. This CDR3 has 15 residues. In germline, CDR1 is SEHNR, CDR2 FQNEAQ (reference sequence). The V segment lost 2 bases and the J segment 5 bases; nucleotides outside the gene matches: 6. The full variable domain, with the rest looked up from reference TRBV7-9 and TRBJ2-5, is DTGVSQNPRHKITKRGQNVTFRCDPISEHNRLYWYRQTLGQGPEFLTYFQNEAQLEKSRLLSDRFSAERPKGSFSTLEIQRTEQGDSAMYLCASSLMTGGLETQYFGPGTRLLVL.

This clonotype was counted between two and nine times. The V gene is TRBV7-2, the J gene TRBJ2-3; possible D gene TRBD2, 6 bases. V shed 3 bases and J shed 6 bases, with 13 bases lying between them. The germline V gene encodes CDR1 SGHTA and CDR2 FQGNSA. The CDR3 covers 14 residues. CDR3 sequence reads: CASSFRTSLDTQYF. Here the CDR3 DNA reads TGTGCCAGCAGCTTCCGTACTAGCCTGGATACGCAGTATTTT.

This clonotype has at least ten counts. J is TRBJ2-7 and V is TRBV20-1, with D perhaps matching TRBD1 (5 bases). This CDR3 has 14 residues. Trimming cost V 0 bases and J 7 bases, with 16 bases left between them. Germline V gene data show CDR1 as DFQATT and CDR2 as SNEGSKA (reference sequence). The CDR3 DNA is TGCAGTGCTAGAGATCACAGGCCCCTGGATGAGCAGTACTTC. It specifies CSARDHRPLDEQYF.

This clonotype was observed many times. The rearrangement links TRBV7-2 to TRBJ1-1; possibly TRBD1 for D (5 bases). Germline V gene data show CDR1 as SGHTA and CDR2 as FQGNSA. This CDR3 comprises 12 residues. V was trimmed by 6 bases and J by 8 bases, leaving 13 bases between them. The DNA of the CDR3 is TGTGCCAGCAGTTACCCAGGGCGGGAAGCTTTCTTT. Translating it yields CASSYPGREAFF.

This clonotype was seen repeatedly, ten times or more. This chain uses TRBV12-3 or TRBV12-4 with TRBJ2-1, with 10 bases aligning to TRBD2. The CDR3 is made up of 15 amino acids. V shed 3 bases and J 7 bases; nucleotides not matched to a gene: 6. CDR3 protein: CASSFRLAGANEQFF. CDR3 in DNA: TGTGCCAGCAGTTTTCGTCTAGCGGGGGCAAATGAGCAGTTCTTC.

The V and J genes are TRBV9 and TRBJ2-3, with a tentative D call TRBD2 (6 bases). The V and J ends lost 0 bases and 2 bases respectively, with 13 bases between them. Germline V gene lookup returns CDR1 SGDLS and CDR2 YYNGEE. The CDR3 length is 16 residues. This CDR3 reads CASSVVGSGFTDTQYF. In DNA form, the CDR3 reads TGTGCCAGCAGCGTAGTGGGTAGCGGATTCACAGATACGCAGTATTTT.

The J gene is TRBJ2-7, the V gene TRBV3-1; D is possibly TRBD1 or TRBD2 (5 bases each). The CDR3 covers 14 residues. Trimming shortened V by 5 bases and J by 7 bases, and 18 bases separated the two germline ends. CDR1 and CDR2 from the germline V gene are LGHDT and YNNKEL (reference sequence). CDR3 in amino acids: CASSSNAGAGEQYV. Written as DNA, the CDR3 is TGTGCCAGCAGCTCTAACGCCGGGGCAGGGGAGCAGTACGTC.

This clonotype was seen only a few times. The V call is TRBV27, the J call TRBJ1-2; D is perhaps TRBD1 (6 bases). This CDR3 has 14 residues. V shed 5 bases and J shed 1 base, with 11 bases lying between them. Germline CDR1 is MNHEY and CDR2 is SMNVEV (reference sequence). CDR3 bases: TGTGCCAGCAGTGCGGGGGGCGATAACTATGGCTACACCTTC. This encodes CASSAGGDNYGYTF.

In its sample, this clonotype was seen a few times. V is TRBV7-2 and J is TRBJ2-7; D is ambiguous. The V end was cut by 8 bases, the J end by 6 bases, with 20 bases between. Germline CDR1 and CDR2: SGHTA and FQGNSA. This CDR3 is built from 14 residues. The CDR3 loop reads CASGVWGNAPEQYV. In DNA form, the CDR3 reads TGTGCCAGCGGAGTTTGGGGAAATGCCCCCGAGCAGTACGTC.

In its sample, this clonotype was seen a few times. The DNA for the CDR3 is TGTGCCAGCAGTCGGGAGATCCGAGAGACCCAGTACTTC. Its protein is CASSREIRETQYF. This chain links TRBV12-3 or TRBV12-4 with TRBJ2-5, with a weak D call TRBD2 (6 bases). The CDR3 is made up of 13 amino acids. The ends were cut back, 5 bases at V and 4 bases at J, with 11 bases in the middle.

A few counts support this clonotype. The V and J genes are TRBV10-3 and TRBJ2-1, with 10 bases aligning to TRBD2. V lost 6 bases, J lost 1 base, and 6 bases stayed unmatched. The CDR3 sequence is 16 residues long. CDR1 and CDR2 from the germline V gene are ENHRY and SYGVKD. CDR3 amino acids: CAISGTSGTSYNEQFF. The CDR3 bases are TGTGCCATCAGCGGAACTAGCGGGACGTCCTACAATGAGCAGTTCTTC.

The V gene is TRBV18, the J gene TRBJ2-1; D call uncertain. The germline V and J ends were trimmed by 2 bases and 9 bases, with 14 bases remaining between them. CDR3 length: 14 amino acids. Germline CDR1 is KGHSH and CDR2 is LQKENI. The CDR3 DNA is TGTGCCAGCTCACCAGCAATCTTAAGCCGTGAGCAGTTCTTC. It encodes CASSPAILSREQFF.

This clonotype occurred many times. The genes are TRBV20-1 and TRBJ1-2; the match to TRBD1 covers 9 bases. Losses at the gene ends were 0 bases for V and 12 bases for J; bases not matched to a gene: 8. The CDR3 extends over 13 amino acids. CDR1 and CDR2 from the germline V gene are DFQATT and SNEGSKA (reference sequence). For the CDR3, the DNA is TGCAGTGCTAGAGAGCATACAGGGGGCATCGACACCTTC. Amino acids: CSAREHTGGIDTF.

There are a few counts of this clonotype. The V and J genes are TRBV19 and TRBJ2-6; maybe TRBD1 (5 bases). The V end was cut by 5 bases, the J end by 1 base, with 15 bases between. CDR1 LNHDA and CDR2 SQIVND come from the germline V gene (reference sequence). The CDR3 has 17 residues. The CDR3 region has the DNA TGTGCCAGTAGTTTTTCAGGGATCGTTTCTGGGGCCAACGTCCTGACTTTC. Translated: CASSFSGIVSGANVLTF.

J is TRBJ1-1 and V is TRBV7-9; D gene uncertain. The V and J ends lost 3 bases and 1 base respectively, with 12 bases between them. Germline loops: CDR1 SEHNR, CDR2 FQNEAQ (reference sequence). The CDR3 sequence is 15 residues long. Here the CDR3 DNA reads TGTGCCAGCAGCTTTCCCCCGAAGGGGAACACTGAAGCTTTCTTT. Translation: CASSFPPKGNTEAFF.

The chain combines TRBV18 with TRBJ2-2; tentative D call: TRBD1 (6 bases). V lost 6 bases to trimming and J lost 3 bases, with 14 bases between them. CDR1 and CDR2 from the germline V gene are KGHSH and LQKENI. The CDR3 contains 15 residues. CDR3 sequence: CASSPRDTYTGELFF. The DNA for the CDR3 is TGTGCCAGCTCCCCCCGGGACACCTACACCGGGGAGCTGTTTTTT.

This clonotype was picked up a small number of times. V gene TRBV11-2 combines with J gene TRBJ2-5; tentatively, D is TRBD2 (6 bases). This CDR3 spans 15 amino acids. Trimming removed 3 bases from V and 1 base from J, with 12 bases in between. Germline values: CDR1 SGHAT, CDR2 FQNNGV. CDR3 coding DNA: TGTGCCAGCAGCTTTCATTCGGGAGCCCAAGAGACCCAGTACTTC. Residues: CASSFHSGAQETQYF.

Only a few counts were recorded for this clonotype. The chain is built from TRBV20-1 and TRBJ1-2; 9 bases agree with TRBD1. J gave up 3 bases and V 1 base, and 9 bases lay outside the gene matches. The CDR3 has 16 residues. Per germline, CDR1 DFQATT and CDR2 SNEGSKA (reference sequence). The CDR3 here is CSARVGWGQGHYGYTF. The CDR3 DNA is TGCAGTGCTAGAGTTGGGTGGGGACAGGGTCACTATGGCTACACCTTC.

This clonotype appeared a few times. The V and J genes are TRBV5-6 and TRBJ1-1, with 11 bases identical to TRBD1. Germline values: CDR1 SGHDT, CDR2 YYEEEE. This CDR3 is built from 16 residues. Losses at the gene ends were 2 bases for V and 3 bases for J; bases not matched to a gene: 6. The CDR3 nucleotides are TGTGCCAGCAGCTTCGGACAGGGGGCATATTACACTGAAGCTTTCTTT. Translation gives CASSFGQGAYYTEAFF.

The chain links TRBV5-1 to TRBJ2-7; TRBD1 is a possible D gene (7 bases). This CDR3 has 15 amino acids. The V and J ends lost 0 bases and 2 bases respectively, with 12 bases between them. Germline V lookup: CDR1 SGHRS, CDR2 YFSETQ. The CDR3: CASSLGGTAAYEQYF. CDR3 nucleotide sequence: TGCGCCAGCAGCTTGGGCGGGACAGCAGCCTACGAGCAGTACTTC.

The rearrangement uses TRBV27 and TRBJ2-7, with D perhaps matching TRBD1 (5 bases). The germline V and J ends were trimmed by 6 bases and 4 bases, with 22 bases remaining between them. The CDR3 contains 16 residues. Per germline, CDR1 MNHEY and CDR2 SMNVEV (reference sequence). The CDR3 sequence is CASRLRARAGPYEQYV. The DNA of the CDR3 is TGTGCCAGCAGACTAAGGGCCAGGGCAGGGCCTTACGAGCAGTACGTC.

The chain joins TRBV6-5 to TRBJ2-1, with TRBD2 as a possible D gene (6 bases). Germline loops: CDR1 MNHEY, CDR2 SVGAGI. CDR3 length: 15 residues. V lost 4 bases and J 0 bases, leaving 10 bases between the germline ends. DNA for the CDR3: TGTGCCAGCAGTTCTGACGGGAGCTCCTACAATGAGCAGTTCTTC. Amino acid sequence: CASSSDGSSYNEQFF.

This clonotype occurred a few times. This rearrangement joins TRBV12-3 or TRBV12-4 to TRBJ2-2; TRBD2 matches at 9 bases. The CDR3 runs 16 residues. Trimming cost V 1 base and J 4 bases; bases outside gene matches: 4. The CDR3 sequence is CASSLESGRSTGELFF. The CDR3 DNA reads as TGTGCCAGCAGTTTAGAGAGCGGGAGGTCCACCGGGGAGCTGTTTTTT.

The chain links TRBV20-1 to TRBJ2-7; D is possibly TRBD1 (7 bases). With 4 bases removed from V and 3 bases from J, the gap between germline ends came to 16 bases. The CDR3 totals 14 residues. In germline, CDR1 is DFQATT, CDR2 SNEGSKA (reference sequence). The CDR3 region has the DNA TGCAGTGCTACCATCGACAGGGACTTCTACGAGCAGTACTTC. Encoded protein: CSATIDRDFYEQYF.

This clonotype was observed a handful of times. The rearrangement uses TRBV15 and TRBJ2-7; D gene ambiguous. Germline V gives CDR1 LNHNV, CDR2 YYDKDF (reference sequence). Trimming pared 5 bases from V and 2 bases from J, leaving 10 bases between. The CDR3 length is 13 residues. The DNA for the CDR3 is TGTGCCACCAGCGTCCGGTTGGCCTACGAGCAGTACTTC. As protein: CATSVRLAYEQYF.

The chain couples TRBV18 to TRBJ1-1; D gene ambiguous. The CDR3 sequence is 15 residues long. Trimming took off 1 base at V and 1 base at J, with 10 bases between the two ends. In germline, CDR1 is KGHSH, CDR2 LQKENI. The CDR3 spells CASSPQSDKNTEAFF. CDR3 DNA: TGTGCCAGCTCACCACAGTCGGATAAGAACACTGAAGCTTTCTTT.

Only a few counts were recorded for this clonotype. The rearrangement links TRBV27 to TRBJ2-7, with 7 bases matching TRBD2. V was clipped by 5 bases and J by 4 bases; unmatched bases: 8. Germline values: CDR1 MNHEY, CDR2 SMNVEV (reference sequence). This CDR3 comprises 14 residues. In nucleotides, the CDR3 is TGTGCCAGCAGTCCGCACGGGGGGTCGTACGAGCAGTACTTC. This sequence encodes CASSPHGGSYEQYF.

The rearrangement links TRBV6-2 or TRBV6-3 to TRBJ2-5, with a weak D call TRBD2 (7 bases). Trimming cost V 6 bases and J 1 base, with 15 bases left between them. Germline CDR1 is MNHEY and CDR2 is SVGEGT. This CDR3 is 15 amino acids long. The CDR3 nucleotides read TGTGCCAGCAGAGAGTCGGGGGGCCCCCAAGAGACCCAGTACTTC. Translating it yields CASRESGGPQETQYF.

This clonotype occurred many times. The chain combines TRBV11-2 with TRBJ2-7, with D possibly matching TRBD2 (5 bases). The CDR3 runs 15 residues. Per germline, CDR1 SGHAT and CDR2 FQNNGV. Trimming took off 0 bases at V and 2 bases at J, with 11 bases between the two ends. The CDR3 sequence: CASSLDRNSAYEQYF. The CDR3 bases are TGTGCCAGCAGCTTAGATCGCAATAGCGCCTACGAGCAGTACTTC.